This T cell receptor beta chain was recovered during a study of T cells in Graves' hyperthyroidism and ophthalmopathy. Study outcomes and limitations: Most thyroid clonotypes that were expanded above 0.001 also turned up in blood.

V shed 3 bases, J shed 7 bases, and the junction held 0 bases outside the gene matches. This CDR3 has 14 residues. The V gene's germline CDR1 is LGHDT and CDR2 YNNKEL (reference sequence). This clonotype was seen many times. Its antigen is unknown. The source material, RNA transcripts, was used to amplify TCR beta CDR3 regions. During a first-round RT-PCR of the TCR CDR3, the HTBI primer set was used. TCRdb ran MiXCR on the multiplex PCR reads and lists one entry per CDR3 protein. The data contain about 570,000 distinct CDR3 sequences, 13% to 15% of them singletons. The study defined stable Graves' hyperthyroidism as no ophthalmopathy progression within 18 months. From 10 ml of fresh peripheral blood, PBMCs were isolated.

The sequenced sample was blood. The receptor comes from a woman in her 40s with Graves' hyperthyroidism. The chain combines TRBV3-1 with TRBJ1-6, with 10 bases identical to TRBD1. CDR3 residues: CASSQGQGNSPLHF. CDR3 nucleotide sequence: TGTGCCAGCAGCCAGGGACAGGGGAATTCACCCCTCCACTTT.